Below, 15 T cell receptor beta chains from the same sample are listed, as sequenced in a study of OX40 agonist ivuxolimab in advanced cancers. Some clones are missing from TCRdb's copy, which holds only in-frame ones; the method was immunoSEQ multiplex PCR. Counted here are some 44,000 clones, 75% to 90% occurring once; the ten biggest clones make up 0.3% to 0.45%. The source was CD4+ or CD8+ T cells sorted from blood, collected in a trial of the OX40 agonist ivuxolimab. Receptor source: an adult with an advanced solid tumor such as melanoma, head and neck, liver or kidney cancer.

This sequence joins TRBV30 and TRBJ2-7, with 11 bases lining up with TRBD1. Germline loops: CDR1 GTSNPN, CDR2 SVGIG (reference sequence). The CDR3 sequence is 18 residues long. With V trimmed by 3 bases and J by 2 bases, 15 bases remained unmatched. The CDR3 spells CAWRAPGYPGQGAYEQYF. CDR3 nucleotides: TGTGCCTGGAGGGCACCTGGTTATCCGGGACAGGGGGCCTACGAGCAGTACTTC.

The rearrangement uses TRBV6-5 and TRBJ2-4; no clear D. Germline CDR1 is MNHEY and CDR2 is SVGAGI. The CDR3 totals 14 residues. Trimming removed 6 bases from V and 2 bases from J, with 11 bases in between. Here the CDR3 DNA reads TGTGCCAGCAGAAGGGATGCCTCCAAAAACATTCAGTACTTC. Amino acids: CASRRDASKNIQYF.

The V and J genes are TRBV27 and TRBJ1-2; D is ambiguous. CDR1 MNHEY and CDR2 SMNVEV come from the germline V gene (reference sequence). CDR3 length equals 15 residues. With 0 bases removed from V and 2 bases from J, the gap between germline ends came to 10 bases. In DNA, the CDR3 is TGTGCCAGCAGTTTATCGAACGGATTAAACTATGGCTACACCTTC. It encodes CASSLSNGLNYGYTF.

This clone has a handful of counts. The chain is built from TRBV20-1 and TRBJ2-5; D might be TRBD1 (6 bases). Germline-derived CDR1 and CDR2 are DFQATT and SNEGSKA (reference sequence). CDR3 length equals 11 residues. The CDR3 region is CSVGAQETQYF. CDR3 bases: TGCAGCGTGGGGGCTCAAGAGACCCAGTACTTC.

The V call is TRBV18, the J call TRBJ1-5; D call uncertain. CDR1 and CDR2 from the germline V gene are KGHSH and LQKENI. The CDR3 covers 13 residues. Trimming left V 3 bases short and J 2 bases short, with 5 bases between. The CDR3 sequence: CASSPQGNQPQHF. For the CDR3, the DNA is TGTGCCAGCTCACCCCAGGGCAATCAGCCCCAGCATTTT.

The CDR3 sequence is CASSVTPRDRGKNRLFF. CDR3 sequence (DNA): TGTGCCAGCAGCGTAACACCCCGGGACAGGGGAAAAAATAGGCTGTTTTTT. The V gene is TRBV9, the J gene TRBJ1-4, with 10 positions matching TRBD1. Germline-derived CDR1 and CDR2 are SGDLS and YYNGEE. Trimming cost V 1 base and J 14 bases; bases outside gene matches: 17. The CDR3 runs 17 residues.

CDR3: CASSFLADTEAFF. The CDR3 DNA reads TGTGCCAGCAGCTTCCTCGCAGATACTGAAGCTTTCTTT. The rearrangement uses TRBV5-5 and TRBJ1-1, with D uncertain. CDR1 SGHKS and CDR2 YYEKEE come from the germline V gene (reference sequence). This CDR3 region has 13 residues. Trimming removed 2 bases at V and 5 bases at J, with 10 bases between.

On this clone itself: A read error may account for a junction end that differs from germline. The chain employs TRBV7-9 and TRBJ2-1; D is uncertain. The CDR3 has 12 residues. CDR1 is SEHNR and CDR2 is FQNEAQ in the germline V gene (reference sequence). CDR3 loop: CASTPTRGRRVF. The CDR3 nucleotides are TGTGCCAGCACCCCTACGAGAGGCCGTCGGGTCTTC.

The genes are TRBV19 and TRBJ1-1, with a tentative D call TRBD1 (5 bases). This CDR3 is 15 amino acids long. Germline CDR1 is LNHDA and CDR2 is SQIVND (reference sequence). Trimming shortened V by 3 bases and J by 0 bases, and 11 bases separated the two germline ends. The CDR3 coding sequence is TGTGCCAGTAGTATTGGGGGGAGTATGAACACTGAAGCTTTCTTT. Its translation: CASSIGGSMNTEAFF. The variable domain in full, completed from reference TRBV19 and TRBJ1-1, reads DGGITQSPKYLFRKEGQNVTLSCEQNLNHDAMYWYRQDPGQGLRLIYYSQIVNDFQKGDIAEGYSVSREKKESFPLTVTSAQKNPTAFYLCASSIGGSMNTEAFFGQGTRLTVV.

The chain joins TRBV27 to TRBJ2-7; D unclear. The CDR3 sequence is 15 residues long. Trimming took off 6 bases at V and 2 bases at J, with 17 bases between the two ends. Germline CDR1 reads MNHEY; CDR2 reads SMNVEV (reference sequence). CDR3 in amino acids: CASRSPAIGPYEQYF. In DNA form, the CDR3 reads TGTGCCAGCAGATCCCCGGCCATAGGACCCTACGAGCAGTACTTC.

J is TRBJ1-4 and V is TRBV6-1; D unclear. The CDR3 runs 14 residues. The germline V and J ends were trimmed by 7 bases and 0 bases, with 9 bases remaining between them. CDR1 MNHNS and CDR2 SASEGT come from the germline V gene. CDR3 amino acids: CASTLIATNEKLFF. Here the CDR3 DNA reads TGTGCCAGCACTTTAATTGCAACTAATGAAAAACTGTTTTTT.

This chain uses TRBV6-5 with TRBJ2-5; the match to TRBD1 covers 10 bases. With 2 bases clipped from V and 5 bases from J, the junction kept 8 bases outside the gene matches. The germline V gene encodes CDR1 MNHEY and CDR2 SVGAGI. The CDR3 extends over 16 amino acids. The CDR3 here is CASSYQGTGVRETQYF. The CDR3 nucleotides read TGTGCCAGCAGTTACCAAGGGACAGGGGTGAGGGAGACCCAGTACTTC.

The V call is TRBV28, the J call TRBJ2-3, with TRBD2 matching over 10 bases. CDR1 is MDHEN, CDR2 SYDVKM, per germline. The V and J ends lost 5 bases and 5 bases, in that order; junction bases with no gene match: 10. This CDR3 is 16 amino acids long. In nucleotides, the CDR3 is TGTGCCAGCAGTCCTTCACTAGCGGGAAGGGTAGATACGCAGTATTTT. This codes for CASSPSLAGRVDTQYF. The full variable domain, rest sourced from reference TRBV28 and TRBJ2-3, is DVKVTQSSRYLVKRTGEKVFLECVQDMDHENMFWYRQDPGLGLRLIYFSYDVKMKEKGDIPEGYSVSREKKERFSLILESASTNQTSMYLCASSPSLAGRVDTQYFGPGTRLTVL.

CDR3 residues: CASGLLLEGTGKLQPQHF. CDR3 in DNA: TGTGCTAGTGGTTTGCTTCTCGAGGGGACAGGGAAGTTACAGCCCCAGCATTTT. The V call is TRBV12-5, the J call TRBJ1-5, with TRBD1 matching 9 bases. There are 18 residues in the CDR3. V shed 2 bases, J shed 7 bases, and the junction held 15 bases outside the gene matches. Germline lookup yields CDR1 LGHNT and CDR2 FRNRAP. The full variable domain, rest sourced from reference TRBV12-5 and TRBJ1-5, is DARVTQTPRHKVTEMGQEVTMRCQPILGHNTVFWYRQTMMQGLELLAYFRNRAPLDDSGMPKDRFSAEMPDATLATLKIQPSEPRDSAVYFCASGLLLEGTGKLQPQHFGDGTRLSIL.

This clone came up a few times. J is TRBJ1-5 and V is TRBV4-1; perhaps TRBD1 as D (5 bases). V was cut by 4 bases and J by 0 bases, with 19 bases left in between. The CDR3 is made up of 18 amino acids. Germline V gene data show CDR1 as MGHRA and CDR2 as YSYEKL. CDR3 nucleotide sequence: TGCGCCAGCAGCCCCGGAAAGGGGCCGGGTTATAGCAATCAGCCCCAGCATTTT. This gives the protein CASSPGKGPGYSNQPQHF.